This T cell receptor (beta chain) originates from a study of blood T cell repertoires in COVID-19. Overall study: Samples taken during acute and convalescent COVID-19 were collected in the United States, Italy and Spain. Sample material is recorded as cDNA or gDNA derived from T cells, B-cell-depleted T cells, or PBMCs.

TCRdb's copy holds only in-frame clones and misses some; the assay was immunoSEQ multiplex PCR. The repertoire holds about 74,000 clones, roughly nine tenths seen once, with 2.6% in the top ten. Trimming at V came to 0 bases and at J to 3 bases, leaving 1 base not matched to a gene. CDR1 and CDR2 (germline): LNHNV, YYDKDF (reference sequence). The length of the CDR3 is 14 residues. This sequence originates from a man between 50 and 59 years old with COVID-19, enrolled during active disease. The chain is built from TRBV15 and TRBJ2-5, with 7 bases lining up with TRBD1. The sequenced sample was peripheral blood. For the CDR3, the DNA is TGTGCCACCAGCAGAGACAGGGGGAAAGAGACCCAGTACTTC. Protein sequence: CATSRDRGKETQYF.